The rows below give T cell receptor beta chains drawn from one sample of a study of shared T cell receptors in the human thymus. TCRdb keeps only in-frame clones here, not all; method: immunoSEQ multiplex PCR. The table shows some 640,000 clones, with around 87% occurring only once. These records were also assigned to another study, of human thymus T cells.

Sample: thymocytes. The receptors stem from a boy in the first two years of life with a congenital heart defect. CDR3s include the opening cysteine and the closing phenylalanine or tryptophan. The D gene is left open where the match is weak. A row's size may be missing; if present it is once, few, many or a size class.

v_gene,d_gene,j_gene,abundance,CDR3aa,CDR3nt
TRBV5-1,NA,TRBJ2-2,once,CASRSARGITGELFF,TGCGCCAGCAGGTCGGCTCGGGGGATAACCGGGGAGCTGTTTTTT
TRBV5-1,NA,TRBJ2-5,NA,CASSQEEFGWETQYF,TGCGCCAGCAGCCAAGAGGAGTTTGGATGGGAGACCCAGTACTTC
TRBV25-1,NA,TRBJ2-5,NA,CASLLKGPWNAETQYF,TGTGCCAGCCTCCTAAAGGGGCCATGGAACGCCGAGACCCAGTACTTC
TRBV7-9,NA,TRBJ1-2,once,CASFPMEGRPGGYTF,TGTGCCAGCTTCCCCATGGAGGGGCGCCCCGGGGGCTACACCTTC
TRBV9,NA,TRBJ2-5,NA,CASSVGTSNQETQYF,TGTGCCAGCAGCGTCGGGACTTCTAACCAAGAGACCCAGTACTTC
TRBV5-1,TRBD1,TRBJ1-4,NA,CASSSGTAFNEKLFF,TGCGCCAGCAGCTCGGGGACAGCCTTTAATGAAAAACTGTTTTTT
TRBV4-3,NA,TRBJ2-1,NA,CASSQDHRDSAYNEQFF,TGCGCCAGCAGCCAAGATCATCGTGACTCGGCCTACAATGAGCAGTTCTTC
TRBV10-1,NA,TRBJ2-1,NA,CASSESKTQVGDNEQFF,TGCGCCAGCAGTGAGTCGAAGACCCAGGTAGGGGACAATGAGCAGTTCTTC
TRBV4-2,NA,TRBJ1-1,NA,CASSQKQGGHTEAFF,TGTGCCAGCAGCCAGAAACAGGGAGGGCACACTGAAGCTTTCTTT
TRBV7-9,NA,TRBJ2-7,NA,CASSLAGDPYEQYF,TGTGCCAGCAGCTTAGCGGGAGATCCCTACGAGCAGTACTTC
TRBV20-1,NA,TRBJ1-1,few,CSARVAARF,TGCAGTGCTAGAGTAGCCGCCCGCTTT
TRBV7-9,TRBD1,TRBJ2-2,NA,CASSPPGQGDTGELFF,TGTGCCAGCAGCCCCCCGGGACAGGGGGACACCGGGGAGCTGTTTTTT
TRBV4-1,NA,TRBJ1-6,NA,CASSQGVNSPLHF,TGCGCCAGCAGCCAAGGAGTCAATTCACCCCTCCACTTT
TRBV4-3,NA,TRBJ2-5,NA,CASSQGIGTQYF,TGCGCCAGCAGCCAAGGAATCGGGACCCAGTACTTC
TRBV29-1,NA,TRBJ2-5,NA,CSVVIQETQYF,TGCAGCGTTGTAATCCAAGAGACCCAGTACTTC
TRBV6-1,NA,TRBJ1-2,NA,CASSSKGDPRGYTF,TGTGCCAGCAGTTCCAAGGGGGACCCTCGGGGCTACACCTTC
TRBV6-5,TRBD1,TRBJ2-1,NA,CASLSGQGPYNEQFF,TGTGCCAGCTTAAGCGGACAGGGTCCCTACAATGAGCAGTTCTTC
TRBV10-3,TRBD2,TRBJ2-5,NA,CAISGGWPSGVETQYF,TGTGCCATCAGTGGCGGCTGGCCTAGCGGGGTGGAGACCCAGTACTTC
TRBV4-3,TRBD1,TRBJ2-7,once,CASSQDPRDRGPYEQYF,TGCGCCAGCAGCCAAGACCCCCGGGACAGGGGGCCCTACGAGCAGTACTTC
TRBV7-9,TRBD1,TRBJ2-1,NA,CASSLSTQGTAYSYNEQFF,TGTGCCAGCAGCTTGTCAACCCAGGGGACAGCTTACTCCTACAATGAGCAGTTCTTC
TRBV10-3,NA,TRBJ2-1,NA,CAISESEGSGEQFF,TGTGCCATCAGTGAGTCGGAGGGGTCCGGAGAGCAGTTCTTC
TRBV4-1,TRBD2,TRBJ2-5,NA,CASSQDLCGGARGGETQYF,TGCGCCAGCAGCCAAGATCTATGCGGGGGGGCCAGAGGCGGAGAGACCCAGTACTTC
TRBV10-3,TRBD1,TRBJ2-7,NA,CAIKQGNSEQYF,TGTGCCATCAAACAGGGGAACAGCGAGCAGTACTTC
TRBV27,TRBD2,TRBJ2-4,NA,CASSPQRGGVDIQYF,TGTGCCAGCAGTCCCCAGCGGGGGGGGGTTGACATTCAGTACTTC
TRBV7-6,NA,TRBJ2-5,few,CASSPRPRDRETQYF,TGTGCCAGCAGTCCCCGCCCCAGGGATAGAGAGACCCAGTACTTC
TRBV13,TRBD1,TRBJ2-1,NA,CASSSPGQEGYNEQFF,TGTGCCAGCAGCTCCCCGGGACAGGAGGGATACAATGAGCAGTTCTTC
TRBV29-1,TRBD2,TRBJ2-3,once,CSVDRGPGGDTQYF,TGCAGCGTTGACCGGGGCCCCGGGGGGGATACGCAGTATTTT
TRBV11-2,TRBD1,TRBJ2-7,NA,CASSLPLDRPDLRWYF,TGTGCCAGCAGCTTACCCCTGGACAGGCCTGACCTGCGATGGTACTTC
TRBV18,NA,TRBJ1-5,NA,CASSTKGTGGVGQPQHF,TGTGCCAGCTCAACGAAGGGGACGGGAGGAGTAGGGCAGCCCCAGCATTTT
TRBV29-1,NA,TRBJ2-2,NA,CSAAFRGRTGELFF,TGCAGCGCCGCCTTTAGAGGTAGGACCGGGGAGCTGTTTTTT
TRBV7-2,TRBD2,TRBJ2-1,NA,CASSTQTSGSVKAYNEQFF,TGTGCCAGCAGCACTCAGACTAGCGGGAGTGTTAAGGCCTACAATGAGCAGTTCTTC
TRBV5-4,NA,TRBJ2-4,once,CASSRQEKAKNIQYF,TGTGCCAGCAGCCGACAGGAGAAAGCCAAAAACATTCAGTACTTC
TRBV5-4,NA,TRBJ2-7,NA,CASSSQGTGAYEQYF,TGTGCCAGCAGCTCCCAAGGGACTGGTGCCTACGAGCAGTACTTC
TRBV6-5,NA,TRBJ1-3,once,CASSYSRDSGNTIYF,TGTGCCAGCAGTTACTCGAGAGATTCTGGAAACACCATATATTTT
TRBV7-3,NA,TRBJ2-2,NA,CASSLTTGRTGELFF,TGTGCCAGCAGCTTAACCACAGGGCGCACCGGGGAGCTGTTTTTT
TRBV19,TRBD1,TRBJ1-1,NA,CASRLRDRGMNTEAFF,TGTGCCAGTAGACTCCGGGACAGGGGCATGAACACTGAAGCTTTCTTT
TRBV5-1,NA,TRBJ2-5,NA,CASSSPKIRPREDEETQYF,TGCGCCAGCAGCTCACCGAAGATCAGGCCTCGGGAAGATGAAGAGACCCAGTACTTC
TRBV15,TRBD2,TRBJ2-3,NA,CATSSQPVAGLGFPDTQYF,TGTGCCACCAGCAGCCAACCCGTAGCGGGACTCGGGTTCCCAGATACGCAGTATTTT
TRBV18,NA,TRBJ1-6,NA,CASSPDPHPTNNSPLHF,TGTGCCAGCTCACCAGACCCGCATCCAACTAATAATTCACCCCTCCACTTT
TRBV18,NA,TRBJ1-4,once,CASSRTGSFNEKLFF,TGTGCCAGCTCACGTACAGGGTCCTTTAATGAAAAACTGTTTTTT
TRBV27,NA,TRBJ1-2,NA,CASSLSVHTNYGYTF,TGTGCCAGCAGTTTATCGGTACATACTAACTATGGCTACACCTTC
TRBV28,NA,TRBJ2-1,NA,CASSFCGSNEQFF,TGTGCCAGCAGTTTCTGCGGATCCAATGAGCAGTTCTTC
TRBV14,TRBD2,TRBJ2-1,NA,CASSRLAGSYNEQFF,TGTGCCAGCTCCCGACTAGCCGGCTCCTACAATGAGCAGTTCTTC
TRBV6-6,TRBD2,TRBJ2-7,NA,CASSNAPGLAVYEQYF,TGTGCCAGCAGTAACGCCCCGGGACTAGCGGTTTACGAGCAGTACTTC
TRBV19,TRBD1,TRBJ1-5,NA,CASSTRDRASNQPQHF,TGTGCCAGTAGTACTAGGGACAGGGCCAGCAATCAGCCCCAGCATTTT
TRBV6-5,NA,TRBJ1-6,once,CASSTGRDYNSPLHF,TGTGCCAGCAGTACCGGACGGGACTATAATTCGCCCCTCCACTTT
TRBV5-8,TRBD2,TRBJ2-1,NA,CASGASGKMYSEQFF,TGTGCCAGCGGGGCTAGCGGGAAAATGTACAGTGAGCAGTTCTTC
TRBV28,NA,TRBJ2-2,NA,CASSLGGGGELFF,TGTGCCAGCAGTTTGGGAGGTGGCGGGGAGCTGTTTTTT
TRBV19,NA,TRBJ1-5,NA,CASSTGVGNQPQHF,TGTGCCAGTAGTACAGGGGTGGGCAATCAGCCCCAGCATTTT
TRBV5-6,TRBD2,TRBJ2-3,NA,CASSLEAPGLGLFTDTQYF,TGTGCCAGCAGCTTGGAGGCCCCGGGACTAGGTCTTTTCACAGATACGCAGTATTTT
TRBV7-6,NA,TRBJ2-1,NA,CASSLSLARGLADEQFF,TGTGCCAGCAGCTTATCGCTGGCCAGGGGTCTTGCCGATGAGCAGTTCTTC
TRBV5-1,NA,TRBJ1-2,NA,CASSPTGFYGYTF,TGCGCCAGCAGCCCAACAGGGTTCTATGGCTACACCTTC
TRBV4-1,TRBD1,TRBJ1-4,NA,CASSQGQGNEKLFF,TGCGCCAGCAGCCAGGGACAGGGAAACGAAAAACTGTTTTTT
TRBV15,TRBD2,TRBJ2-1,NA,CATSRPTSGLHNEQFF,TGTGCCACCAGCAGACCTACTAGCGGCCTCCACAATGAGCAGTTCTTC
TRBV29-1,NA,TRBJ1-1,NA,CSVDGWGSWNTEAFF,TGCAGCGTTGATGGTTGGGGCTCTTGGAACACTGAAGCTTTCTTT
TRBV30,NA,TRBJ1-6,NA,CAWSVRDSSYNSPLHF,TGTGCCTGGAGTGTACGCGACAGCTCCTATAATTCACCCCTCCACTTT
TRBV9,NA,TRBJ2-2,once,CASRASDSGTGELFF,TGTGCCAGCAGAGCTAGCGATTCGGGCACCGGGGAGCTGTTTTTT
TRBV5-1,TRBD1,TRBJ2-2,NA,CASSLEGDRPPGELFF,TGCGCCAGCAGCTTAGAGGGGGACAGGCCACCCGGGGAGCTGTTTTTT